The source of this TCR beta chain is a study of patients and donors after allogeneic stem cell transplantation. Trimming stripped 2 bases from V and 8 bases from J, with 15 bases between. Germline values: CDR1 DFQATT, CDR2 SNEGSKA (reference sequence). The CDR3 consists of 13 residues. TCRdb reanalysed the RT-PCR reads using MiXCR and keeps one entry per CDR3 protein. The sample shows about 400,000 distinct CDR3 sequences, approximately 16% of them seen only once. This clonotype was observed a handful of times. This TCR was recovered from a human donor who was either an allogeneic HSCT recipient or a stem cell or donor lymphocyte infusion donor (not recorded which). It is not recorded whose cells these are; they may come from a transplant donor. The J gene is TRBJ1-2, the V gene TRBV20-1, with D tentatively TRBD1 (6 bases). Sequenced material: blood, either unsorted or a sorted T cell fraction (not recorded which). CDR3 nucleotide sequence: TGCAGTGCTAGAACAGGGCTAATCCACGGCTACACCTTC. It is translated as CSARTGLIHGYTF.